The 2 T cell receptor beta chains reported below all come from one sample, sequenced in a study of HIV-infected patients and healthy controls. Roughly three months, about 14 weeks, into antiretroviral therapy, follow-up blood was collected. No cell fractionation was done, so the repertoire covers all unsorted peripheral blood T cells. About 450 ng RNA was reverse transcribed with alpha and beta constant-region primers. Alpha and beta chain libraries were made separately by chain-specific third strand synthesis with multiplexing indices. Each CDR3 protein is one row after TCRdb ran MiXCR on the 5' RACE reads. The sample includes more than 15,000 distinct CDR3 sequences, approximately 9% of them seen just once. The material sequenced was blood, taken during antiretroviral therapy. The origin of the receptors is an adult with HIV infection.

By share, this clonotype ranks as medium-sized. The CDR3 nucleotides read TGTGCCAGCAGTGAAGCTACCGAGAGGACTGAAGCTTTCTTT. Translation gives CASSEATERTEAFF. V is TRBV6-1 and J is TRBJ1-1; D ambiguous. Between the trimmed V and J ends, which lost 0 bases and 5 bases, there was a span of 10 bases. This CDR3 comprises 14 residues. In germline, CDR1 is MNHNS, CDR2 SASEGT.

By share, this clonotype counts as medium-sized. The chain is built from TRBV27 and TRBJ1-6; D is unclear. Germline assignment: CDR1 MNHEY and CDR2 SMNVEV (reference sequence). V lost 0 bases, J lost 8 bases, and 5 bases lay in between. There are 13 residues in the CDR3. This chain's CDR3 is CASSLSGYSPLHF. As DNA, the CDR3 is TGTGCCAGCAGTTTATCGGGTTATTCACCCCTCCACTTT.